The sequence of this T cell receptor (beta chain) was determined in a study of cytomegalovirus exposure and HLA in healthy donors. Study outcomes and limitations: Most TCR sequences were seen very rarely across donors, but some public TCRs occurred in many. For cytomegalovirus status, the classifier reportedly gave diagnoses with high specificity and sensitivity. Later analysis associated a missense DCLRE1C variant with TCR beta V- and J-gene trimming.

V was clipped by 2 bases and J by 4 bases, with 5 bases between them. The CDR3 covers 12 residues. CDR1 is SGHTA and CDR2 is FQGNSA in the germline V gene. On this clone: The antigen remains undetermined.

The PCR made use of 60 Vbeta and 13 Jbeta primers. The table came from immunoSEQ multiplex PCR; TCRdb's copy has only in-frame clones and leaves some out. The data hold 100,000 or so clones, with approximately 76% observed a single time. The sequence derives from a man aged 30-40 years in good health and CMV-seropositive. The chain is built from TRBV7-2 and TRBJ2-5; D unresolved. Sequenced sample: PBMCs. The CDR3 sequence is CASSLIRETQYF. DNA of the CDR3: TGTGCCAGCAGCTTAATTCGAGAGACCCAGTACTTC.